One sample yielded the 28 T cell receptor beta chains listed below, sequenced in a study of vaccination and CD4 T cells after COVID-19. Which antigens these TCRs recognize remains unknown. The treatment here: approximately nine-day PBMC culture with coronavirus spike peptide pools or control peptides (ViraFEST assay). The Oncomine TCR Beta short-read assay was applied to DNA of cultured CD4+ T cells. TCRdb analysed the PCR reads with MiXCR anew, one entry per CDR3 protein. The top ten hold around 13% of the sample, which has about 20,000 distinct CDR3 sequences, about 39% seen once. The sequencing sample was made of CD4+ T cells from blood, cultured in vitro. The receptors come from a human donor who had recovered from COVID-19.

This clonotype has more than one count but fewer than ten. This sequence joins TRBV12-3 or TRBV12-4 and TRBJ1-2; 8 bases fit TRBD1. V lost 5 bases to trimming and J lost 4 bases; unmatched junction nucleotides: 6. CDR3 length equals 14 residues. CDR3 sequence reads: CASSTDRDRYGYTF. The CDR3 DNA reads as TGTGCCAGCAGTACGGACAGGGATCGCTATGGCTACACCTTC.

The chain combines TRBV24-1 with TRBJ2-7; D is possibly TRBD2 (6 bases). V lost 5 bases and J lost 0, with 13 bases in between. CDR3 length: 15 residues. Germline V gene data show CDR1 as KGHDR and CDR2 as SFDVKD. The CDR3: CATSGGTSSSYEQYF. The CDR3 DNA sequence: TGTGCCACCAGTGGCGGGACGTCTAGCTCCTACGAGCAGTACTTC.

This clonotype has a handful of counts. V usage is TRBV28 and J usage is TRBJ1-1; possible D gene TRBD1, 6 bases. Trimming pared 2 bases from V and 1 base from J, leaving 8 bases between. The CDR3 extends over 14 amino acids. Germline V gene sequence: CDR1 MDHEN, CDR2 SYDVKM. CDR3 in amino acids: CASSLGTPNTEAFF. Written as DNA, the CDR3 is TGTGCCAGCAGTTTAGGGACACCGAACACTGAAGCTTTCTTT.

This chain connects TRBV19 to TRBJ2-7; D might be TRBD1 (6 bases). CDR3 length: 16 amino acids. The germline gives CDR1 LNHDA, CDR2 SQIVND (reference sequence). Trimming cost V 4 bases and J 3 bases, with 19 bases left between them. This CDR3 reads CASSTSGSRGHYEQYF. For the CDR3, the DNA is TGTGCCAGTAGTACGTCCGGCAGCAGGGGACACTACGAGCAGTACTTC.

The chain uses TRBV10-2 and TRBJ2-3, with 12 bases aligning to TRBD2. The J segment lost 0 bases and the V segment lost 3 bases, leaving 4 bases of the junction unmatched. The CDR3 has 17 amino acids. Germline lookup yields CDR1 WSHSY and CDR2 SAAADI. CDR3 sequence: CASSDPGTSGSTDTQYF. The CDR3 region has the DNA TGCGCCAGCAGTGATCCCGGGACTAGCGGGAGCACAGATACGCAGTATTTT.

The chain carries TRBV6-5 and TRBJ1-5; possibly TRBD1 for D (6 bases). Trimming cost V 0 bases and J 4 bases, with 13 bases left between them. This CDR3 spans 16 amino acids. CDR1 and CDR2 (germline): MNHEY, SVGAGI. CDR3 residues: CASSYSGRGGNQPQHF. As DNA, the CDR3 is TGTGCCAGCAGTTACTCGGGCAGGGGAGGGAATCAGCCCCAGCATTTT.

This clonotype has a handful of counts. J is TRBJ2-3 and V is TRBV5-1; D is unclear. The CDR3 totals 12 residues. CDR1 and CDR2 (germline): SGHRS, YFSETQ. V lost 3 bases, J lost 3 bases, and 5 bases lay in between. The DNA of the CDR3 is TGCGCCAGCAGCTGGAGTACAGATACGCAGTATTTT. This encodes CASSWSTDTQYF. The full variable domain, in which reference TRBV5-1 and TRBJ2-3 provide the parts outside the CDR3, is KAGVTQTPRYLIKTRGQQVTLSCSPISGHRSVSWYQQTPGQGLQFLFEYFSETQRNKGNFPGRFSGRQFSNSRSEMNVSTLELGDSALYLCASSWSTDTQYFGPGTRLTVL.

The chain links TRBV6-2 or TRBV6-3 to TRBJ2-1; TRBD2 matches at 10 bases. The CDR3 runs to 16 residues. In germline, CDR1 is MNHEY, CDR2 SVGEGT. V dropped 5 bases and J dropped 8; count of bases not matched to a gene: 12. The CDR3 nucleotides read TGTGCCAGCAGTCCCCGCCAAGCGGGAGGGTTTGATGAGCAGTTCTTC. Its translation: CASSPRQAGGFDEQFF.

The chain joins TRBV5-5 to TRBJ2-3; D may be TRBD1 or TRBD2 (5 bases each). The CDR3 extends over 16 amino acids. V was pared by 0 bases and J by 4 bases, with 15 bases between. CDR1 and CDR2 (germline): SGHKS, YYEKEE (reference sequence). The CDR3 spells CASSLAVGGSADTQYF. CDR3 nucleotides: TGTGCCAGCAGCTTGGCCGTTGGGGGAAGCGCAGATACGCAGTATTTT.

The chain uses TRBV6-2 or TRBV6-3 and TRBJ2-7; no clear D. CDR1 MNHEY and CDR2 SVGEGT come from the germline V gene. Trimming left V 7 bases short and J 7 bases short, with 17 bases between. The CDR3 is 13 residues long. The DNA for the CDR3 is TGTGCCAGCAAGTCGGACGGCCCTCGGGAGCAGTACTTC. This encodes CASKSDGPREQYF.

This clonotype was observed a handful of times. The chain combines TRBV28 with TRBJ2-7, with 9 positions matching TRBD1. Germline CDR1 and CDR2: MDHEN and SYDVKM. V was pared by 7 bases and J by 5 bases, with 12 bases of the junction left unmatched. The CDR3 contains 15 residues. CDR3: CASTRSGTGSDEQYF. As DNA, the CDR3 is TGTGCCAGCACTAGATCGGGGACAGGGTCTGACGAGCAGTACTTC.

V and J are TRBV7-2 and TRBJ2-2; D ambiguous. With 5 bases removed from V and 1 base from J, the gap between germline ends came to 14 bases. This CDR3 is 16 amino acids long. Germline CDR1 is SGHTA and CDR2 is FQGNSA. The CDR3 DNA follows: TGTGCCAGCAGCCCCCCATCCTCCCTGAACACCGGGGAGCTGTTTTTT. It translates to CASSPPSSLNTGELFF.

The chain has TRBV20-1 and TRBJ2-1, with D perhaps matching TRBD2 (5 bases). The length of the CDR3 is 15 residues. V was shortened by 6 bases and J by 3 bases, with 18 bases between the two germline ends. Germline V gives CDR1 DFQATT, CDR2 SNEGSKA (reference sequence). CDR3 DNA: TGCAGTGCCGGTGTGGCAGGAGGACTCTACAATGAGCAGTTCTTC. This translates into CSAGVAGGLYNEQFF.

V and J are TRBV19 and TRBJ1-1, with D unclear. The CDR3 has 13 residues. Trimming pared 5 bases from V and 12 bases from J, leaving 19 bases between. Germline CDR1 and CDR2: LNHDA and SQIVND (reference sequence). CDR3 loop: CASSPDTDQNPFF. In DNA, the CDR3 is TGTGCCAGTAGTCCCGACACGGACCAGAATCCTTTCTTT.

This chain's CDR3 is CASSLVAGANEKLFF. For the CDR3, the DNA is TGCGCCAGCAGCTTGGTGGCAGGTGCTAATGAAAAACTGTTTTTT. The gene calls are TRBV5-1 and TRBJ1-4; no firm D call. V lost 0 bases and J lost 3, with 9 bases in between. The germline gives CDR1 SGHRS, CDR2 YFSETQ. The CDR3 is made up of 15 amino acids.

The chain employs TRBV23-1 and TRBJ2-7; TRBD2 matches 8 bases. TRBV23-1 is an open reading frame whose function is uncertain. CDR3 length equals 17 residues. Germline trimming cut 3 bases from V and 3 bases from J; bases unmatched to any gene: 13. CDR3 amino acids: CASSQIPISGILYEQYF. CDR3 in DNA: TGCGCCAGCAGTCAGATTCCCATTAGCGGGATTCTCTACGAGCAGTACTTC.

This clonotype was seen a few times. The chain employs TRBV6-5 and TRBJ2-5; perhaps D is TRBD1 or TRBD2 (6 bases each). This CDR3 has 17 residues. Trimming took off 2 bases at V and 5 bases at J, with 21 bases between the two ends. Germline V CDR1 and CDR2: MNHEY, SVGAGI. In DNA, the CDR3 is TGTGCCAGCAGTTACAATGTGGTTAGGGGGGCGCGGGAGACCCAGTACTTC. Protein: CASSYNVVRGARETQYF.

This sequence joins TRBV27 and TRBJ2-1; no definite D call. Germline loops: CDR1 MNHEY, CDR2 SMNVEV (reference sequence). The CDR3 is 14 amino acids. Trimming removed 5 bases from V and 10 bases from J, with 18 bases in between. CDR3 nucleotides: TGTGCCAGCAGTAATTTACTCACTACGGGCGAGCAGTTCTTC. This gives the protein CASSNLLTTGEQFF.

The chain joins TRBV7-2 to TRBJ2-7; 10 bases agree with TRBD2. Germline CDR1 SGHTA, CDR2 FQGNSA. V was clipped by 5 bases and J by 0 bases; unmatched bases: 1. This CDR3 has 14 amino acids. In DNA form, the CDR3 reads TGTGCCAGCAGCCCTAGCGGGGGCTCCTACGAGCAGTACTTC. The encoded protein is CASSPSGGSYEQYF.

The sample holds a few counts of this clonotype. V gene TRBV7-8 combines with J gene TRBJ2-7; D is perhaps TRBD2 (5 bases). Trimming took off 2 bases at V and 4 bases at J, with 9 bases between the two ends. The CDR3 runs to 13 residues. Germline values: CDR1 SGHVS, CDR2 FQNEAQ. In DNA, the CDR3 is TGTGCCAGCAGCTTAAGGACTGAGTACGAGCAGTACTTC. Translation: CASSLRTEYEQYF.

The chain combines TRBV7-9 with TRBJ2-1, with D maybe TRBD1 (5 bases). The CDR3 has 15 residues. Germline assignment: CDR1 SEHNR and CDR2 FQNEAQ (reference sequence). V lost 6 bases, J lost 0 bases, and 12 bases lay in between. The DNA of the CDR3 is TGTGCCAGCAGTCCAGGGCGTAGCTCCTACAATGAGCAGTTCTTC. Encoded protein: CASSPGRSSYNEQFF.

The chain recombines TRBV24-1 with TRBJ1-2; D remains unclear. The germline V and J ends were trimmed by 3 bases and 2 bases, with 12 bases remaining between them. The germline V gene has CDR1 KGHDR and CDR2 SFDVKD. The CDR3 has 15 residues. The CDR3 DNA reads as TGTGCCACCAGTGATCGGGTTCTGGACAACTATGGCTACACCTTC. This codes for CATSDRVLDNYGYTF.

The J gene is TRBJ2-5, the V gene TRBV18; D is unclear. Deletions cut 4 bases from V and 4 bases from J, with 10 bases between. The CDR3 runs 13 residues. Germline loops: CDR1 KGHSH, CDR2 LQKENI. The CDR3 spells CASSLDRAETQYF. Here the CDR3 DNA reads TGTGCCAGCTCACTGGATAGGGCAGAGACCCAGTACTTC.

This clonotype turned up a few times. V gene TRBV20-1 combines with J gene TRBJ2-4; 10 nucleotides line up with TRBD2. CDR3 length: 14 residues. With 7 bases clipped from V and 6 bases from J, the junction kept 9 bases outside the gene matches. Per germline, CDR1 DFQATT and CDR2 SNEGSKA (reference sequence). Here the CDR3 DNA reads TGCAGTGTCCTCACTAGCGGGGCTATAAACATTCAGTACTTC. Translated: CSVLTSGAINIQYF.

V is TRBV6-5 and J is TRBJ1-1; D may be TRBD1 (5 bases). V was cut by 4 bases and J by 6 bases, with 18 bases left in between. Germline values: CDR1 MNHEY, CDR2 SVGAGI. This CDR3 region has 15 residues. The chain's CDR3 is CASSWSGLSASEAFF. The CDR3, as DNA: TGTGCCAGCAGTTGGTCGGGACTGTCTGCTTCTGAAGCTTTCTTT.

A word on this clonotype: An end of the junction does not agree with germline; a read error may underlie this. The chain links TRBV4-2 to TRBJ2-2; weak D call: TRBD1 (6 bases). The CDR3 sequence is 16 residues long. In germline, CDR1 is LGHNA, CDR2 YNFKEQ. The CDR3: CASSSRTETNAGELFF. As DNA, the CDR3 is TGTGCCAGCAGCTCCCGGACAGAAACGAACGCCGGGGAGCTGTTTTTT.

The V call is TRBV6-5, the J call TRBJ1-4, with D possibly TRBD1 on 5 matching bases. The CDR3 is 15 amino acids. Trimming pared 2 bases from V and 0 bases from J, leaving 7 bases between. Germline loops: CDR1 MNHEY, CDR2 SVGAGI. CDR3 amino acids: CASSYDSSTNEKLFF. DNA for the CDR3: TGTGCCAGCAGTTACGACAGTTCAACTAATGAAAAACTGTTTTTT.

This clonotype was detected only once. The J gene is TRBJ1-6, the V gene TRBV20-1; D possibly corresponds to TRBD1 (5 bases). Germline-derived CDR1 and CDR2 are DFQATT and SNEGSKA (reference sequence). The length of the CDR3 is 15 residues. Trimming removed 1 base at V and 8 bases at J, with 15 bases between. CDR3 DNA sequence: TGCAGTGCTAGAGCTCAGGGTGGTCCCTATTCACCCCTCCACTTT. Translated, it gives CSARAQGGPYSPLHF.